This TCR beta chain derives from a study of human T cells and chemical hapten exposure. RNA extraction used unfractionated whole blood as the source of total RNA. General study points: The study found that DPC sensitization did not change TCRs above 1 in 1000 frequency.

Per the germline V gene, CDR1 is SQVTM and CDR2 is ANQGSEA. This CDR3 comprises 14 residues. Single cDNA molecules in the library carried unique molecular identifiers attached during preparation. Under the authors' procedure: A per-sample median of around 88,000 TCRs was observed, with counts ranging from 23,224 to 690,600. Via MiXCR, TCRdb re-called the 5' RACE reads, giving one row per CDR3 protein. V and J calls and clone size were set by TCRdb, not the authors. The profile shows 130,000 or so distinct CDR3 sequences, roughly 4% of them singletons. The table lists this clonotype with a few counts. The antigen remains unidentified.

V and J are TRBV29-1 and TRBJ1-1; TRBD1 matches at 8 bases. This TCR was sampled from a female donor in good health. The CDR3, as DNA: TGCACCGCCCAGACAGGGGCTGGGGACACTGAAGCTTTCTTT. Amino acid sequence: CTAQTGAGDTEAFF. Combining the CDR3 with reference TRBV29-1 and TRBJ1-1 gives the whole variable domain SAVISQKPSRDICQRGTSLTIQCQVDSQVTMMFWYRQQPGQSLTLIATANQGSEATYESGFVIDKFPISRPNLTFSTLTVSNMSPEDSSIYLCTAQTGAGDTEAFFGQGTRLTVV.